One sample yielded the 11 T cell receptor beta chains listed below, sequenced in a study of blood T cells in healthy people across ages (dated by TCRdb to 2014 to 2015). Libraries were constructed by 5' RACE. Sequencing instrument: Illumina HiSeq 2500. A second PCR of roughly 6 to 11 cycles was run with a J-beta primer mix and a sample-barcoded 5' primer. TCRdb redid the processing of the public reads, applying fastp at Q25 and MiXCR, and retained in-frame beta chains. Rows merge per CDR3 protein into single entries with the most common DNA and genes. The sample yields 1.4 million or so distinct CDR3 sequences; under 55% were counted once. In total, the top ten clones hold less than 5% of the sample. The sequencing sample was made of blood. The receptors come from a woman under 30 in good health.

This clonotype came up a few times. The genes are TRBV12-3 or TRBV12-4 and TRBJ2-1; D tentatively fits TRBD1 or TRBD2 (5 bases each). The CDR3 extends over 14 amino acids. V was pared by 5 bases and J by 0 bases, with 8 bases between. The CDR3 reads CASSGTVSYNEQFF. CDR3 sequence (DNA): TGTGCCAGCAGTGGGACCGTCTCCTACAATGAGCAGTTCTTC.

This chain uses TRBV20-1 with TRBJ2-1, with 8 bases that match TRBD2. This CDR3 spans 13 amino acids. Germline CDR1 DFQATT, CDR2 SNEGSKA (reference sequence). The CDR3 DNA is TGCAGCCTTATGCACGGCGGGAGGAATGAGCAGTTCTTC. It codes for CSLMHGGRNEQFF.

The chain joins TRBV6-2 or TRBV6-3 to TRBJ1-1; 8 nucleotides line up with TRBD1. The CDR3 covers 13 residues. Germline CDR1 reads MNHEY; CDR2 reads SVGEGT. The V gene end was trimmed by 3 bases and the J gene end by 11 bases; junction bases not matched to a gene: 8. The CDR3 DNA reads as TGTGCCAGCAGTTATTGGGACAGGCCCGAGGCTTTCTTT. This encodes CASSYWDRPEAFF.

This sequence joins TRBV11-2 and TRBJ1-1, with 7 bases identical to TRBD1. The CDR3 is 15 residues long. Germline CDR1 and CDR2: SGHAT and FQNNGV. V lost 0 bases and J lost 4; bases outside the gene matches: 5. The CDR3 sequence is CASSLEVGGGTEAFF. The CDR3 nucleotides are TGTGCCAGCAGCTTAGAGGTAGGGGGCGGCACTGAAGCTTTCTTT.

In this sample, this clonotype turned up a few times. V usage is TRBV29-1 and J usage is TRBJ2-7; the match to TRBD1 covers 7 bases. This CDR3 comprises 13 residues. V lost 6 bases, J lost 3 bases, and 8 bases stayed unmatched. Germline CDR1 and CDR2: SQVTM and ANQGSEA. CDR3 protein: CSVAAGTVYEQYF. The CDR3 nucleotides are TGCAGCGTCGCCGCCGGGACAGTCTACGAGCAGTACTTC.

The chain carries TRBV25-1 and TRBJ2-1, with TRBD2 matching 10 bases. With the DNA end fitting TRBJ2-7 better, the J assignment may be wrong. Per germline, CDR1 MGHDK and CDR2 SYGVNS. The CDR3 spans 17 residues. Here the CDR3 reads CASSHSSGGLSYNEQYF. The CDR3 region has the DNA TGTGCCAGCAGCCACTCTAGCGGGGGCCTTTCCTACAATGAGCAGTACTTC.

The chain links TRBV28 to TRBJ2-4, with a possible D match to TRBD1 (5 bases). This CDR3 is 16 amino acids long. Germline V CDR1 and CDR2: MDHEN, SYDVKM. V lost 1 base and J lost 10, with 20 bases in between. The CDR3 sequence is CASSLYPKGRSIIQYF. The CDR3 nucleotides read TGTGCCAGCAGTTTATATCCTAAGGGGCGATCCATAATTCAGTACTTC. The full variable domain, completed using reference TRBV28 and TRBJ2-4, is DVKVTQSSRYLVKRTGEKVFLECVQDMDHENMFWYRQDPGLGLRLIYFSYDVKMKEKGDIPEGYSVSREKKERFSLILESASTNQTSMYLCASSLYPKGRSIIQYFGAGTRLSVL.

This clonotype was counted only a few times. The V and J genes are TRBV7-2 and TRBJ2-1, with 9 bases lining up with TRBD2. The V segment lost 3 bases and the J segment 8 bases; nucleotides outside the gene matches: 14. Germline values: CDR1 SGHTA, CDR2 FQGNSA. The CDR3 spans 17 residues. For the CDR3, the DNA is TGTGCCAGCAGCTTCCTTCCGTTGGGGACTAGCTCCGATGAGCAGTTCTTC. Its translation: CASSFLPLGTSSDEQFF.

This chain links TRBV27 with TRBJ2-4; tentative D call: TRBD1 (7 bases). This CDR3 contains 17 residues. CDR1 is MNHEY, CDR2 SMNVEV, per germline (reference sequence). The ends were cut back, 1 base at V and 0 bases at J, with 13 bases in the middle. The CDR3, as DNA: TGTGCCAGCAGTTTATATTCAGGGGGACTAGCCAAAAACATTCAGTACTTC. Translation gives CASSLYSGGLAKNIQYF.

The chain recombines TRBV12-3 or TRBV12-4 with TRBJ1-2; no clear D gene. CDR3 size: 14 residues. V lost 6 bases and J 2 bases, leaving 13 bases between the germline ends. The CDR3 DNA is TGTGCCAGCAGATTCGGGATAGCAAACTATGGCTACACCTTC. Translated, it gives CASRFGIANYGYTF.

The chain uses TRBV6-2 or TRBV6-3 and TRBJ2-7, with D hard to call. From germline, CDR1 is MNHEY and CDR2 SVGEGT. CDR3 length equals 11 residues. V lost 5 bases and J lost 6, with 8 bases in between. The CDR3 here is CASSPKGEQYF. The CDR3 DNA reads TGTGCCAGCAGTCCAAAGGGCGAGCAGTACTTC.